The source of this T cell receptor (beta chain) is a study of blood T cell repertoires in COVID-19. TCRdb's table, derived via immunoSEQ multiplex PCR, lists solely in-frame clones and lacks some. The repertoire includes some 88,000 clones, 85% of them detected once, and 3.8% sits in the top ten. The sample was peripheral blood. This receptor was identified in a man in his sixties with acute or convalescent COVID-19.

CDR3 nucleotides: TGTGCCAGCAGCCCCGGACTAGCGGGGCTCACCGGGGAGCTGTTTTTT. Its translation is CASSPGLAGLTGELFF. This sequence joins TRBV5-8 and TRBJ2-2; 12 bases are shared with TRBD2. Germline V CDR1 and CDR2: SGHTS, YDEGEE. This CDR3 region has 16 residues. Trimming at V came to 4 bases and at J to 4 bases, leaving 5 bases not matched to a gene.